This T cell receptor (beta chain) stems from a study of read filtering for tumor transcriptome and immune sequencing. Germline V gene data show CDR1 as SGHRS and CDR2 as YFSETQ. This CDR3 has 14 residues. A note on this clonotype: A much larger clone is a single base away; this may be a read error.

This library used about 360 ng RNA and molecular barcoded adaptors spanning alpha/delta and beta/gamma chains. TCRdb re-called the reads with MiXCR, one entry per CDR3 protein. In the table there are roughly 130,000 distinct CDR3 sequences, over 10% of which are singletons. This sequence was found in a donor aged 40 or over with multiple myeloma. V is TRBV5-1 and J is TRBJ2-7; D remains ambiguous. Sequenced sample: a population of CD138-negative cells sorted from bone marrow. As DNA, the CDR3 is TGCGCCGGCAGCTTTCGTCCAGAAGGCGCCGAGCAGTACTTC. Protein product: CAGSFRPEGAEQYF.